This T cell receptor beta chain derives from a study of T-cell reconstitution after alpha-beta-depleted transplantation in children. This sample's TCRbeta library carried unique molecular identifier barcodes. TCRdb ran MiXCR on the PCR reads and lists one entry per CDR3 protein. The repertoire holds approximately 400,000 distinct CDR3 sequences, roughly a tenth seen once, with 5% to 6.5% in the top ten. V trimming: 6 bases; J trimming: 4 bases; junction bases outside the gene matches: 8. This CDR3 spans 14 amino acids. Germline V gives CDR1 DFQATT, CDR2 SNEGSKA (reference sequence). The sequencing used PBMCs from the stem cell graft donor, collected from the stem cell graft. The TCR comes from a human donor who donated a stem cell graft to a child with acute myeloid leukemia. The V and J genes are TRBV20-1 and TRBJ2-2; 7 bases agree with TRBD1. CDR3 nucleotide sequence: TGCAGTGCGAGGGTCAGGGGGAGCACCGGGGAGCTGTTTTTT. Translated: CSARVRGSTGELFF.